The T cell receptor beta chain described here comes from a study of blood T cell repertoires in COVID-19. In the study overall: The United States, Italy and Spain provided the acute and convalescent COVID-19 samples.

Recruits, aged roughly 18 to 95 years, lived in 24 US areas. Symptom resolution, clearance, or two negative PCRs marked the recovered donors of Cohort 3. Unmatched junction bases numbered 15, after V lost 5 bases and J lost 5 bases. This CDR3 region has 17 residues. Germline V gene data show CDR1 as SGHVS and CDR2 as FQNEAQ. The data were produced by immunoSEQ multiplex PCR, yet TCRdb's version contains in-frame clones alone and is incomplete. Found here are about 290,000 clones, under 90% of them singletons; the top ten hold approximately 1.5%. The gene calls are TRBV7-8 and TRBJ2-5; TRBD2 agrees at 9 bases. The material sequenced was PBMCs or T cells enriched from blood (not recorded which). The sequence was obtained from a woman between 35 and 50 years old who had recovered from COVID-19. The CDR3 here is CASSPGNMAGGPETQYF. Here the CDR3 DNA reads TGTGCCAGCAGCCCAGGGAACATGGCGGGAGGGCCGGAGACCCAGTACTTC.